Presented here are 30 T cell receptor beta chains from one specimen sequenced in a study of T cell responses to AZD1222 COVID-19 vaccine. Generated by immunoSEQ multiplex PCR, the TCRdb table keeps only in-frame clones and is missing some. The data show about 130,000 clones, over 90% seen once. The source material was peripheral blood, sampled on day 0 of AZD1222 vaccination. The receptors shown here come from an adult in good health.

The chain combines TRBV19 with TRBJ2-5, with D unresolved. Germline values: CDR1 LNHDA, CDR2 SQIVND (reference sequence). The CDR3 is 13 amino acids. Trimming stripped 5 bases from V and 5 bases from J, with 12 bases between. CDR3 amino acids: CASSLAKAETQYF. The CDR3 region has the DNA TGTGCCAGTAGTTTAGCCAAGGCGGAGACCCAGTACTTC.

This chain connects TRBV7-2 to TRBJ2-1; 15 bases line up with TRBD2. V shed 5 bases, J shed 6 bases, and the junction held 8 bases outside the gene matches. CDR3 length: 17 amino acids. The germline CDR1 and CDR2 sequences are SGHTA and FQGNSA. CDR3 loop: CASSPRTSGRAGNEQFF. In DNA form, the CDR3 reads TGTGCCAGCAGCCCGCGGACTAGCGGGAGGGCCGGCAATGAGCAGTTCTTC.

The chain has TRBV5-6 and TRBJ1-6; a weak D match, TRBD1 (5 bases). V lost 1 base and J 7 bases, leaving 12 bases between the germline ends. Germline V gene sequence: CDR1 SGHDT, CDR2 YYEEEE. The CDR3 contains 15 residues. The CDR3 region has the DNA TGTGCCAGCAGCTTGCCGGGGGTAGGAAATTCACCCCTCCACTTT. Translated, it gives CASSLPGVGNSPLHF.

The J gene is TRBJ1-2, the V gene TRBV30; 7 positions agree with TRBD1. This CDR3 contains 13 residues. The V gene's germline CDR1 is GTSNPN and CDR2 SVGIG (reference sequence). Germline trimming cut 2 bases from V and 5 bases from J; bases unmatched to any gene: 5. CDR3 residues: CAWSTTGAYGYTF. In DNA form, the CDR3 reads TGTGCCTGGAGTACTACAGGGGCGTATGGCTACACCTTC.

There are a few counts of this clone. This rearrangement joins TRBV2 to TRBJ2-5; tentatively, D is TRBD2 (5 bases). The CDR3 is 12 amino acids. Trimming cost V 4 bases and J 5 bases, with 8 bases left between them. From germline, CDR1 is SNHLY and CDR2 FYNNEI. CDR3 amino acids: CASSGTSETQYF. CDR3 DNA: TGTGCCAGCAGTGGGACTTCGGAGACCCAGTACTTC. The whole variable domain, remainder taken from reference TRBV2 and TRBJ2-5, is EPEVTQTPSHQVTQMGQEVILRCVPISNHLYFYWYRQILGQKVEFLVSFYNNEISEKSEIFDDQFSVERPDGSNFTLKIRSTKLEDSAMYFCASSGTSETQYFGPGTRLLVL.

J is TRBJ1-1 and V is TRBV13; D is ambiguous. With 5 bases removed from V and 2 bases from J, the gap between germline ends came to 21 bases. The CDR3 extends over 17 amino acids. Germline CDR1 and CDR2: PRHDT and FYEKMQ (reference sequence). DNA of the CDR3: TGTGCCAGCAGCGCAACGGGGTTCGCTTTTGAAAACACTGAAGCTTTCTTT. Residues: CASSATGFAFENTEAFF.

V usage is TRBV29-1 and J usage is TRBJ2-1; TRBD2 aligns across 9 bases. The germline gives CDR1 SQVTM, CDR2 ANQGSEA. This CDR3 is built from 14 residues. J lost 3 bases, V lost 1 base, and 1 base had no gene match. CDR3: CSVEGAGGYNEQFF. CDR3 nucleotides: TGCAGCGTTGAAGGAGCGGGAGGCTACAATGAGCAGTTCTTC.

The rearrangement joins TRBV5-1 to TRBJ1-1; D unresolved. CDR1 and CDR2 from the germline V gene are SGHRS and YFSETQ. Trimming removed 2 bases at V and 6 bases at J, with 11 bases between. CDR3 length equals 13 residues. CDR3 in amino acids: CASSFIPTAEAFF. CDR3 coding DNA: TGCGCCAGCAGCTTCATTCCGACCGCTGAAGCTTTCTTT.

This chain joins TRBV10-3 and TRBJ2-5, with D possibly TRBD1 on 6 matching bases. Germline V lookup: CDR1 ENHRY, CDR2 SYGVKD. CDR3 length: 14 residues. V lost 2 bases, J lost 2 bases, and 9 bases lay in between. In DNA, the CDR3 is TGTGCCATCAGTGAGGGGGGCGGGCAAGAGACCCAGTACTTC. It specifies CAISEGGGQETQYF.

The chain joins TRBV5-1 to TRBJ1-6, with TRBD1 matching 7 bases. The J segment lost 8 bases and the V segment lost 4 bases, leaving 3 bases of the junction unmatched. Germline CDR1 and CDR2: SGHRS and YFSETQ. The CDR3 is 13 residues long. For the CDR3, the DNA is TGCGCCAGCAGCCAAGGACAGGATTCACCCCTCCACTTT. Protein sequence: CASSQGQDSPLHF.

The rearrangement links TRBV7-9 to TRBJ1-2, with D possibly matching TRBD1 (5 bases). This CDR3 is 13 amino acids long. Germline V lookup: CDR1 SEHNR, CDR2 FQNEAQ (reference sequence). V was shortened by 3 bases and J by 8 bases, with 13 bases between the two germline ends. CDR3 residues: CASSLVGEWGYTF. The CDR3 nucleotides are TGTGCCAGCAGCTTGGTAGGGGAATGGGGCTACACCTTC.

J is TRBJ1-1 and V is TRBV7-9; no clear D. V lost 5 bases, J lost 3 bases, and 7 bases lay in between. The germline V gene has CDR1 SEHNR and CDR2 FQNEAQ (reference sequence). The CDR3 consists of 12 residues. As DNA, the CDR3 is TGTGCCAGCAGCCACTCGGACACTGAAGCTTTCTTT. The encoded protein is CASSHSDTEAFF.

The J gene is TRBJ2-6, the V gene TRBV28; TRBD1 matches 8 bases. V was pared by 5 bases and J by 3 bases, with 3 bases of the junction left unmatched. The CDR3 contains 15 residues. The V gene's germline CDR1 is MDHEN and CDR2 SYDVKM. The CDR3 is CASSQGASGANVLTF. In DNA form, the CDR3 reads TGTGCCAGCAGTCAGGGGGCGAGTGGGGCCAACGTCCTGACTTTC.

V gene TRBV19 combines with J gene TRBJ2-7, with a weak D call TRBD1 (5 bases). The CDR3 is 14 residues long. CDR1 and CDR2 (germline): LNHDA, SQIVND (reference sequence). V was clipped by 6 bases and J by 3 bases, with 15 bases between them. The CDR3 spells CASREKGQGYEQYF. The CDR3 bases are TGTGCCAGTAGGGAAAAAGGTCAGGGCTACGAGCAGTACTTC.

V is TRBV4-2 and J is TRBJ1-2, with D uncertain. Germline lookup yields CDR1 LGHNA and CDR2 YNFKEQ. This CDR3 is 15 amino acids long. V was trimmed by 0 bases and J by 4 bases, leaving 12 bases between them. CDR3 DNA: TGTGCCAGCAGCCAAGATGGGTCCGAGACCTATGGCTACACCTTC. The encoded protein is CASSQDGSETYGYTF.

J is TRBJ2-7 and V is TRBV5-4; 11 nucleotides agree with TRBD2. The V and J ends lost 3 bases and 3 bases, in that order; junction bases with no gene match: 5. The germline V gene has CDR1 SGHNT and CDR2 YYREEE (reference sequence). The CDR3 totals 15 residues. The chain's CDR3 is CASSSVAGGGYEQYF. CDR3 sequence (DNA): TGTGCCAGCAGCTCCGTAGCGGGAGGGGGCTACGAGCAGTACTTC.

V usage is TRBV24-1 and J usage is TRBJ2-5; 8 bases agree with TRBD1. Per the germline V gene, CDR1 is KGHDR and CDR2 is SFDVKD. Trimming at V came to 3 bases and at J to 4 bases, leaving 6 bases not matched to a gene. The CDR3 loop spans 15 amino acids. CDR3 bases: TGTGCCACCAGTGATCCCCAGGGGGCGCGAGAGACCCAGTACTTC. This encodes CATSDPQGARETQYF.

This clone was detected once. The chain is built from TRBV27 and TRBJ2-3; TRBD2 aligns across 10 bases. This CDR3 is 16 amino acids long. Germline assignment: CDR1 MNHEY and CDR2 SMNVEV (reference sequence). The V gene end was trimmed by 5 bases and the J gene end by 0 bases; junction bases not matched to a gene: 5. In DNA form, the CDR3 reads TGTGCCAGCAGTCCCCTGACTAGCGGGAGCACAGATACGCAGTATTTT. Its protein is CASSPLTSGSTDTQYF.

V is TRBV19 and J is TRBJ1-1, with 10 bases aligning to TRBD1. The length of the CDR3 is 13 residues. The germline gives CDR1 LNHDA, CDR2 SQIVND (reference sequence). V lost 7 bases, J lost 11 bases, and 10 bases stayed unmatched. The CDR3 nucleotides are TGTGCCAGTACAACCGGGACAGGGGTGGGTGCTTTCTTT. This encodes CASTTGTGVGAFF.

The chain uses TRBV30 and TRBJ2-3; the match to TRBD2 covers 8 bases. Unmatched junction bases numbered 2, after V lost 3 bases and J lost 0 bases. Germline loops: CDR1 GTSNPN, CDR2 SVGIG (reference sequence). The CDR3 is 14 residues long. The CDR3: CAWRTSGSTDTQYF. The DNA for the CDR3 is TGTGCCTGGAGAACTAGCGGCAGCACAGATACGCAGTATTTT.

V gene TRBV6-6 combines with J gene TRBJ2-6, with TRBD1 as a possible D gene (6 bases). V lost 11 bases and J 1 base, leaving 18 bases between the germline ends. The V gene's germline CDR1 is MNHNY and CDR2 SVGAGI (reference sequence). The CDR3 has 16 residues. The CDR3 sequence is CAAARTVLSGANVLTF. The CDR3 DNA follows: TGTGCCGCGGCCCGGACAGTACTTTCTGGGGCCAACGTCCTGACTTTC.

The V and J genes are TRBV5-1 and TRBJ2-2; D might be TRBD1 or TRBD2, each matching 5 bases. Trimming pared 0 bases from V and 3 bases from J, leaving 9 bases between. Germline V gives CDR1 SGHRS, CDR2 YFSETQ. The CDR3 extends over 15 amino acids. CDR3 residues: CASSLGQGHTGELFF. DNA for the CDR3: TGCGCCAGCAGCTTGGGTCAGGGACACACCGGGGAGCTGTTTTTT.

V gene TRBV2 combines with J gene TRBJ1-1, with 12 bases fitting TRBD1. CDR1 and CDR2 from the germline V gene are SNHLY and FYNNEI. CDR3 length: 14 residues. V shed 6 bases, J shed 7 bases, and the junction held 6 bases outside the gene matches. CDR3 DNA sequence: TGTGCCAGCAGGCGGGACAGGGGGCCGATTGAAGCTTTCTTT. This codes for CASRRDRGPIEAFF. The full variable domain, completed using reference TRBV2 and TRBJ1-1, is EPEVTQTPSHQVTQMGQEVILRCVPISNHLYFYWYRQILGQKVEFLVSFYNNEISEKSEIFDDQFSVERPDGSNFTLKIRSTKLEDSAMYFCASRRDRGPIEAFFGQGTRLTVV.

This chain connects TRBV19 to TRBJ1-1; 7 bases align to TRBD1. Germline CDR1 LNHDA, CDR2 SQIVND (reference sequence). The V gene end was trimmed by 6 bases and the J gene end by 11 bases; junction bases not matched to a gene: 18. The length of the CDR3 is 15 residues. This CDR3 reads CASSPRNRGRIGAFF. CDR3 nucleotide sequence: TGTGCCAGTAGCCCACGAAATAGGGGGCGTATTGGGGCTTTCTTT.

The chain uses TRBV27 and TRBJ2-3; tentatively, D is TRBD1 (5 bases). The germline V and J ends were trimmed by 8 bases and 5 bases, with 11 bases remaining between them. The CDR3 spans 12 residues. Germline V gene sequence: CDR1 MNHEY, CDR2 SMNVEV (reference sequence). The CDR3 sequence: CASAQVVDTQYF. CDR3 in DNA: TGTGCCAGCGCACAGGTGGTAGATACGCAGTATTTT.

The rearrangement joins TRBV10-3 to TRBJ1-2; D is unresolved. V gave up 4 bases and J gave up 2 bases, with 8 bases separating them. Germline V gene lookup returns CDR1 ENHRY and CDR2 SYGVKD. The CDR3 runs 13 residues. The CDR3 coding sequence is TGTGCCATCAGTGCCCCAGAGAACTATGGCTACACCTTC. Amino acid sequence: CAISAPENYGYTF.

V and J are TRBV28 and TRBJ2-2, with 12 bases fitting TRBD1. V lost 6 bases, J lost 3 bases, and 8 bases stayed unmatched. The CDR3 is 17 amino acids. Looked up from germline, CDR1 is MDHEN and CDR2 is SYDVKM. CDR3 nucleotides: TGTGCCAGCAGCTCCGGGACAGGGGGCTTGGACACCGGGGAGCTGTTTTTT. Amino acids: CASSSGTGGLDTGELFF.

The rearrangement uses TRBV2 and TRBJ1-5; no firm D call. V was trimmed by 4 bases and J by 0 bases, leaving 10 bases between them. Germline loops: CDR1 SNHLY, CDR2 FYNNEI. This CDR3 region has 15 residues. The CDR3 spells CASSVSDYSNQPQHF. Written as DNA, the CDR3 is TGTGCCAGCAGTGTTTCAGATTATAGCAATCAGCCCCAGCATTTT.

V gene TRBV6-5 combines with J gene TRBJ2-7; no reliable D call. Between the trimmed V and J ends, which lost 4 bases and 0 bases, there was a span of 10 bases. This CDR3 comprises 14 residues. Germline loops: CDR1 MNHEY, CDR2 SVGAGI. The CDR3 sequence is CASSSEVSSYEQYF. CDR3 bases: TGTGCCAGCAGTTCCGAGGTTTCCTCCTACGAGCAGTACTTC.

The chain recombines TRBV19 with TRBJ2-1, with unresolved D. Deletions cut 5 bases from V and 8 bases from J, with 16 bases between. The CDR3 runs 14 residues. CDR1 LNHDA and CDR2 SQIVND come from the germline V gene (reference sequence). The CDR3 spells CASSSRVVGYEQFF. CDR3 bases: TGTGCCAGTAGTTCGCGAGTTGTGGGCTATGAGCAGTTCTTC.